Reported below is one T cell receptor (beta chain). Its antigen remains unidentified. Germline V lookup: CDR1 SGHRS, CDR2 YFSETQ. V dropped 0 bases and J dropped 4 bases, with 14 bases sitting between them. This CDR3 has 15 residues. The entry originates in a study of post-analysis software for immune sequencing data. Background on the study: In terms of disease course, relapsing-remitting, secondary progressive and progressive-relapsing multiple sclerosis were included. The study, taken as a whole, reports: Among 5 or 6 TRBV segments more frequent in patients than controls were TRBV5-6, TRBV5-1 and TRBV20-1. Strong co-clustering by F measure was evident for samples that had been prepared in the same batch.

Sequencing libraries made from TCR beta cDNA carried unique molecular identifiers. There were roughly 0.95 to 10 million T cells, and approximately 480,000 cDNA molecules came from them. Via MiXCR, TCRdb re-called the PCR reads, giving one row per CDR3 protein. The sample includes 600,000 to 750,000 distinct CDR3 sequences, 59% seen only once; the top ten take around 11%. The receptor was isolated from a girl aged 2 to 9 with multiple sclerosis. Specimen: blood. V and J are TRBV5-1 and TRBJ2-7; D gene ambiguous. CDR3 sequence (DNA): TGCGCCAGCAGCTTGGGGGCAGGCCTCAAGTACGAGCAGTACTTC. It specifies CASSLGAGLKYEQYF.